This T cell receptor (beta chain) originates from a study of blood T cell repertoires in COVID-19. Across the study: COVID-19 samples collected from the United States, Italy and Spain covered acute and convalescent phases. In each case, the material was cDNA or gDNA derived from T cells, B-cell-depleted T cells, or PBMCs.

The authors' processing: Using reference gene primer amplification, nucleated cell counts were estimated. Libraries were prepared by immunoSEQ multiplex PCR; TCRdb keeps only in-frame clonotypes and omits some of them. V and J calls and clone size come straight from that table; D and trimming were deduced from the DNA. The table records some 290,000 clones, around nine tenths of them present only once. The CDR3 has 11 residues. J was trimmed by 10 bases and V by 6 bases; bases with no gene match: 4. The sequence was obtained from a woman in her twenties or thirties with COVID-19, enrolled during active disease. The chain carries TRBV12-3 or TRBV12-4 and TRBJ1-1; 8 nucleotides agree with TRBD1. Sample: peripheral blood. CDR3 in amino acids: CASSPGQGAFF. The DNA for the CDR3 is TGTGCCAGCAGCCCCGGACAGGGAGCTTTCTTT.